This T cell receptor (beta chain) was obtained from a study of blood T cell repertoires in COVID-19. Study background: The analysed material was cDNA or gDNA that came from T cells, B-cell-depleted T cells, or PBMCs.

How the authors handled the data: Estimation of nucleated cell counts was performed using reference gene primer amplification. Only in-frame clones appear in the TCRdb table, and some are missing; sequencing was by immunoSEQ multiplex PCR. V and J calls and clone size are those listed in that table; D and trimming were worked out from the DNA. This sample has more than 450,000 clones, with roughly 87% found just once. V shed 2 bases and J shed 0 bases, with 10 bases lying between them. CDR3 size: 15 residues. Per germline, CDR1 SGHTA and CDR2 FQGNSA. Grouping used clinical history reported by participants in a survey and questionnaire. Two negative PCRs, clearance, or symptom resolution had been documented for recovered Cohort 3 donors.

Material for sequencing was PBMCs or T cells enriched from blood (not recorded which). The TCR comes from a woman aged 18-29 years who had recovered from COVID-19. The chain couples TRBV7-2 to TRBJ1-1; a weak D match, TRBD1 (5 bases). The CDR3 region is CASSLRRDLNTEAFF. The DNA of the CDR3 is TGTGCCAGCAGCTTAAGGCGGGACTTGAACACTGAAGCTTTCTTT.